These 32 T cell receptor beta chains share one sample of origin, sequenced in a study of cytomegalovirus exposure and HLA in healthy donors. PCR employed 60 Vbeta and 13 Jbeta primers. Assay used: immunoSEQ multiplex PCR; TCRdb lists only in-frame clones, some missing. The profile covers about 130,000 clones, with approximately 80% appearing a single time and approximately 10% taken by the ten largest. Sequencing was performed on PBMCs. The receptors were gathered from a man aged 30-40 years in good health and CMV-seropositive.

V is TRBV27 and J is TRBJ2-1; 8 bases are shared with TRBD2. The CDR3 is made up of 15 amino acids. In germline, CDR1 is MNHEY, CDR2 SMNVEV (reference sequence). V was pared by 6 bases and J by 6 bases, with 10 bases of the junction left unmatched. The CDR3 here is CASRPRGLARNEQFF. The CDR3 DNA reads TGTGCCAGCAGGCCTCGAGGACTAGCCCGCAATGAGCAGTTCTTC.

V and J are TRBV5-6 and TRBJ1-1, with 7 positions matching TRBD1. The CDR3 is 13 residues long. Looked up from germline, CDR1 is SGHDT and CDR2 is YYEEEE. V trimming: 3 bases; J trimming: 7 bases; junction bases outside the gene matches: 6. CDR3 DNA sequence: TGTGCCAGCAGCTCTCTTCAGGGGGGTGAAGCTTTCTTT. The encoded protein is CASSSLQGGEAFF.

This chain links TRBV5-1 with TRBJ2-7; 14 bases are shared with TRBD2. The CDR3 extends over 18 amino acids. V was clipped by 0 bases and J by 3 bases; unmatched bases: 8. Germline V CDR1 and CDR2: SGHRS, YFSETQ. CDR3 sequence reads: CASSLARLAGGPNYEQYF. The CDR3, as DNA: TGCGCCAGCAGCTTGGCGAGACTAGCGGGAGGGCCTAACTACGAGCAGTACTTC. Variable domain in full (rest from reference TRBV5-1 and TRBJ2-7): KAGVTQTPRYLIKTRGQQVTLSCSPISGHRSVSWYQQTPGQGLQFLFEYFSETQRNKGNFPGRFSGRQFSNSRSEMNVSTLELGDSALYLCASSLARLAGGPNYEQYFGPGTRLTVT.

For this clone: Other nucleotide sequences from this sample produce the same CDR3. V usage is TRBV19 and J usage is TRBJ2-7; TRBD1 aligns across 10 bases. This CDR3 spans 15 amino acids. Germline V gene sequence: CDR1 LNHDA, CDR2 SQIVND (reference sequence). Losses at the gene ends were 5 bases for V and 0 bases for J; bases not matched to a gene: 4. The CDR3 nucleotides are TGTGCCAGTAGTGCCCGGGACAGGGGCTCCTACGAGCAGTACTTC. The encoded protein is CASSARDRGSYEQYF.

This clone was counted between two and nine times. The CDR3 reads CASSLLGTSGYEQYF. The CDR3 bases are TGTGCCAGCTCCCTCCTCGGGACTAGCGGCTACGAGCAGTACTTC. The V call is TRBV27, the J call TRBJ2-7; 11 nucleotides agree with TRBD2. The germline CDR1 and CDR2 sequences are MNHEY and SMNVEV (reference sequence). This CDR3 spans 15 amino acids. Unmatched junction bases numbered 9, after V lost 8 bases and J lost 3 bases.

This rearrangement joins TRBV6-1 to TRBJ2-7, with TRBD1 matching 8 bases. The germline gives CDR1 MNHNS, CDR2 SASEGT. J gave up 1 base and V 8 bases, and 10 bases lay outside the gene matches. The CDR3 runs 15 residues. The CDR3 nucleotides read TGTGCCAGCGGAGGACAGGGTGGAAGGTCCTACGAGCAGTACTTC. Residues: CASGGQGGRSYEQYF.

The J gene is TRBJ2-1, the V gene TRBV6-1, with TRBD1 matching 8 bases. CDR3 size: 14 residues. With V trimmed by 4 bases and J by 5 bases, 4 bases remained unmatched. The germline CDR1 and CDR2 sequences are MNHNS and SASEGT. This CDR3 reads CASSGGQEHNEQFF. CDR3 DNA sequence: TGTGCCAGCAGTGGGGGACAGGAACACAATGAGCAGTTCTTC.

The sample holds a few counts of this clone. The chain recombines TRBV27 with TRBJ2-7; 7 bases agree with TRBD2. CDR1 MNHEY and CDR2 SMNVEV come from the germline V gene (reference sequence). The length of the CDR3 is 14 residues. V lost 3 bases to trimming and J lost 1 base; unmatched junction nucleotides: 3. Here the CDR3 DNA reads TGTGCCAGCAGTTTTGGGGGAGGGTCCTACGAGCAGTACTTC. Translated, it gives CASSFGGGSYEQYF.

The CDR3 sequence is CASSLGGQSTVAFF. The CDR3 coding sequence is TGTGCCAGCAGCTTAGGGGGACAGAGTACGGTAGCTTTCTTT. This chain connects TRBV7-9 to TRBJ1-1; 7 positions agree with TRBD1. With V trimmed by 1 base and J by 10 bases, 9 bases remained unmatched. CDR1 SEHNR and CDR2 FQNEAQ come from the germline V gene (reference sequence). The CDR3 length is 14 residues.

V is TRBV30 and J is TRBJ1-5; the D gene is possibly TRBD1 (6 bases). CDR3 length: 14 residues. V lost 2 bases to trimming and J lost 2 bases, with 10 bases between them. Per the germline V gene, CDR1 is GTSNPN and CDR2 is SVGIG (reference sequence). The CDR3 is CAWSLGARNQPQHF. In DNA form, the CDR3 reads TGTGCCTGGAGTTTGGGGGCTCGCAATCAGCCCCAGCATTTT.

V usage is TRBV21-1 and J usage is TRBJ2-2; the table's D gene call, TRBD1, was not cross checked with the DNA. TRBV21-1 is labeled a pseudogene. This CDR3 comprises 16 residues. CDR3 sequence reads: CASSTRTGGITGELFF. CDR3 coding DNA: TGTGCCAGCAGCACTCGGACAGGGGGCATAACCGGGGAGCTGTTTTTT.

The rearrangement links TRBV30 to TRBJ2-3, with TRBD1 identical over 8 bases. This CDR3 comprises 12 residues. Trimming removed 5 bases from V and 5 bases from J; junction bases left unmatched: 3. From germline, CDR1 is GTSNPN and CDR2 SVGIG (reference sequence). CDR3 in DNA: TGTGCCTGGCAGGGGGCGGGAGATACGCAGTATTTT. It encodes CAWQGAGDTQYF. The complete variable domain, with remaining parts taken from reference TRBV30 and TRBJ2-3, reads SQTIHQWPATLVQPVGSPLSLECTVEGTSNPNLYWYRQAAGRGLQLLFYSVGIGQISSEVPQNLSASRPQDRQFILSSKKLLLSDSGFYLCAWQGAGDTQYFGPGTRLTVL.

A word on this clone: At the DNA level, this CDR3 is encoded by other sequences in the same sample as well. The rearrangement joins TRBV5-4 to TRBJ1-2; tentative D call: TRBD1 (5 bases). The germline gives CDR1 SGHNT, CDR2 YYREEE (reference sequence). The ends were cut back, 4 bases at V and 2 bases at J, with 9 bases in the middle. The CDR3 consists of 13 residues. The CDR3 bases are TGTGCCAGCAGCCTTGACAGCAACTATGGCTACACCTTC. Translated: CASSLDSNYGYTF. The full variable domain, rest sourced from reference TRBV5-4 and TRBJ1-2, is ETGVTQSPTHLIKTRGQQVTLRCSSQSGHNTVSWYQQALGQGPQFIFQYYREEENGRGNFPPRFSGLQFPNYSSELNVNALELDDSALYLCASSLDSNYGYTFGSGTRLTVV.

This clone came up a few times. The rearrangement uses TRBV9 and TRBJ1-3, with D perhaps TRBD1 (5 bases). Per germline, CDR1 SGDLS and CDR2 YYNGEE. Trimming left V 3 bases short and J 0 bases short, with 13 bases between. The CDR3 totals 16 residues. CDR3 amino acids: CASSGGGPASGNTIYF. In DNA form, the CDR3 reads TGTGCCAGCAGCGGGGGGGGACCTGCCTCTGGAAACACCATATATTTT.

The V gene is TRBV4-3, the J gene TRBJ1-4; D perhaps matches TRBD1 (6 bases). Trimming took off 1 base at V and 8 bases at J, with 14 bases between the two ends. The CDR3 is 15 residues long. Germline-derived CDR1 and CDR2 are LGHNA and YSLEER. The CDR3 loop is CASSQVQGRGEKLFF. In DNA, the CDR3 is TGCGCCAGCAGCCAAGTCCAGGGGCGGGGGGAAAAACTGTTTTTT.

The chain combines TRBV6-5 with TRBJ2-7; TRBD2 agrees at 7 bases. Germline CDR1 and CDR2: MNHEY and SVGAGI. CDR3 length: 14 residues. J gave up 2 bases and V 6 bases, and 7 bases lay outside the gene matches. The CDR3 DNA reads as TGTGCCAGCAGCCGTCGGGCGGGGGCCTACGAGCAGTACTTC. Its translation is CASSRRAGAYEQYF.

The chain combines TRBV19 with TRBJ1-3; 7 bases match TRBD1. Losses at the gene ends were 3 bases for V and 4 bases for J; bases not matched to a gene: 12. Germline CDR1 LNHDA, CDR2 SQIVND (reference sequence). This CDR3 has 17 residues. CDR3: CASSMWLGDSRGNTIYF. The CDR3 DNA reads TGTGCCAGTAGTATGTGGCTCGGGGACAGCCGAGGAAACACCATATATTTT.

The CDR3 nucleotides read TGTGCCAGCAGCTTGGGACAGGGGAACGAAAAACTGTTTTTT. This translates into CASSLGQGNEKLFF. The J gene is TRBJ1-4, the V gene TRBV7-9, with TRBD1 matching 10 bases. CDR1 SEHNR and CDR2 FQNEAQ come from the germline V gene (reference sequence). The CDR3 is made up of 14 amino acids. J was trimmed by 8 bases and V by 3 bases; bases with no gene match: 3.

Here the CDR3 reads CATCTGTGNEKLFF. CDR3 sequence (DNA): TGTGCCACCTGCACGGGGACAGGCAACGAAAAACTGTTTTTT. This sequence joins TRBV28 and TRBJ1-4, with 8 nucleotides matching TRBD1. The V gene's germline CDR1 is MDHEN and CDR2 SYDVKM. Trimming removed 10 bases from V and 8 bases from J; junction bases left unmatched: 12. The CDR3 covers 14 residues.

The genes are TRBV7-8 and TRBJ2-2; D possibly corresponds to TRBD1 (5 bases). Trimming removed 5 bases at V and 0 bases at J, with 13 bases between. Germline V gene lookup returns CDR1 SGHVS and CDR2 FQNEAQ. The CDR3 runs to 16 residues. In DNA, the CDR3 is TGTGCCAGCAGCCACCTTCGACAGACGAACACCGGGGAGCTGTTTTTT. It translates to CASSHLRQTNTGELFF.

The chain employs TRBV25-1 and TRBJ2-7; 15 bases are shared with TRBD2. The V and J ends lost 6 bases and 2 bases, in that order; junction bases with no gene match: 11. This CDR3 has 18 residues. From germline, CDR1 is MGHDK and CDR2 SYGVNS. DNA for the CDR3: TGTGCCAGCAGAGCGGGACTAGCGGGGGGTATTCGGGCCTACGAGCAGTACTTC. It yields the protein CASRAGLAGGIRAYEQYF.

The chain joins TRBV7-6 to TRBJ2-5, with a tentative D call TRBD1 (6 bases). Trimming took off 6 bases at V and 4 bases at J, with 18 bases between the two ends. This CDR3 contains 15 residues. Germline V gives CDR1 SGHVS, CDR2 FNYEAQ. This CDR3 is CASRTTRGAAETQYF. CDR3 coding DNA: TGTGCCAGCAGGACCACCAGGGGTGCGGCAGAGACCCAGTACTTC.

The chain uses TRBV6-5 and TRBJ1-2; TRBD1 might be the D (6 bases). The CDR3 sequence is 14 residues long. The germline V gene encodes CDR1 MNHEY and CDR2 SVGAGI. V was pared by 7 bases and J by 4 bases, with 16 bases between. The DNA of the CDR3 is TGTGCCAGCAACCCCAGAGGGGGTACCTATGGCTACACCTTC. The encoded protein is CASNPRGGTYGYTF.

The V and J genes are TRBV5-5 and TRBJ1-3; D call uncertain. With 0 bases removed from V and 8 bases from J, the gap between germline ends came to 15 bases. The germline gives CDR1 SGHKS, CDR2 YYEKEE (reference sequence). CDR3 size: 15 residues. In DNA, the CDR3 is TGTGCCAGCAGCTTGGAAGCCCGGGTGCGGGACACCATATATTTT. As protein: CASSLEARVRDTIYF.

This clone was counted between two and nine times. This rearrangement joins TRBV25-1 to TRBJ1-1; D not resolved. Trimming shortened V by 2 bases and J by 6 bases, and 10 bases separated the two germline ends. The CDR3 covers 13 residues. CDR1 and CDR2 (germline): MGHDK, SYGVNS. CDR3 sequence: CASSETGSAEAFF. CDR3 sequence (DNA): TGTGCCAGCAGTGAAACGGGTTCGGCTGAAGCTTTCTTT.

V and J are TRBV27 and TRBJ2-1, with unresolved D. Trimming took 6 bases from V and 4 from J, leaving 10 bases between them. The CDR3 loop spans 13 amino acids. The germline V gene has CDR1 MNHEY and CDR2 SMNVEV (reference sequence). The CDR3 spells CASSPRFYNEQFF. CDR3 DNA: TGTGCCAGCAGCCCCCGGTTTTACAATGAGCAGTTCTTC.

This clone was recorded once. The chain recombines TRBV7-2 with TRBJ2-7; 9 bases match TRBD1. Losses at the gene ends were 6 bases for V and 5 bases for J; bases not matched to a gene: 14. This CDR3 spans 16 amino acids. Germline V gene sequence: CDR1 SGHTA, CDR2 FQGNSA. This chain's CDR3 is CASSYKPGQGVHEQYF. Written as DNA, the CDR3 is TGTGCCAGCAGTTATAAGCCGGGACAGGGAGTCCACGAGCAGTACTTC.

The CDR3 spells CASSKPDRFPYNEQFF. CDR3 DNA sequence: TGTGCCAGCAGTAAGCCGGACAGGTTTCCCTACAATGAGCAGTTCTTC. The genes are TRBV28 and TRBJ2-1, with 7 nucleotides matching TRBD1. Trimming removed 5 bases from V and 2 bases from J; junction bases left unmatched: 9. This CDR3 comprises 16 residues. Germline CDR1 and CDR2: MDHEN and SYDVKM.

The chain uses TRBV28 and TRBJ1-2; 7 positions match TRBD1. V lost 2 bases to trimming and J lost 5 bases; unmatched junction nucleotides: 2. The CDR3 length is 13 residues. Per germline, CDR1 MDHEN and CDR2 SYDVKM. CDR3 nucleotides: TGTGCCAGCAGTTTAAACAGGGGATATGGCTACACCTTC. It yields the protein CASSLNRGYGYTF.

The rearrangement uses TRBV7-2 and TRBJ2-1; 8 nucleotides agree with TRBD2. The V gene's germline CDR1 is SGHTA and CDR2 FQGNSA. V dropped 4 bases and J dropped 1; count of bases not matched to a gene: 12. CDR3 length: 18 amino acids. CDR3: CASSSWTSPPWSYNEQFF. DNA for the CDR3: TGTGCCAGCAGCTCTTGGACTAGCCCTCCGTGGTCCTACAATGAGCAGTTCTTC.

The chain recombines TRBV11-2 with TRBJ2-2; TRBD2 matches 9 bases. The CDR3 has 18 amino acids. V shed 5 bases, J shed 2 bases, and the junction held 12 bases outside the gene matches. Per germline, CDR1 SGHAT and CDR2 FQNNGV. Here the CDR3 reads CASSPAGGRAANTGELFF. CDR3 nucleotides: TGTGCCAGCAGCCCAGCGGGCGGGAGGGCCGCTAACACCGGGGAGCTGTTTTTT.

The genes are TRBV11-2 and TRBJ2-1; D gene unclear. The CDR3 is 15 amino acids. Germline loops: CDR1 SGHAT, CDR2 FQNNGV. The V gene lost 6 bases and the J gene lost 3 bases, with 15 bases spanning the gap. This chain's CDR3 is CASSLTPGLYNEQFF. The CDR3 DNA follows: TGTGCCAGCAGTTTGACTCCGGGTCTCTACAATGAGCAGTTCTTC.